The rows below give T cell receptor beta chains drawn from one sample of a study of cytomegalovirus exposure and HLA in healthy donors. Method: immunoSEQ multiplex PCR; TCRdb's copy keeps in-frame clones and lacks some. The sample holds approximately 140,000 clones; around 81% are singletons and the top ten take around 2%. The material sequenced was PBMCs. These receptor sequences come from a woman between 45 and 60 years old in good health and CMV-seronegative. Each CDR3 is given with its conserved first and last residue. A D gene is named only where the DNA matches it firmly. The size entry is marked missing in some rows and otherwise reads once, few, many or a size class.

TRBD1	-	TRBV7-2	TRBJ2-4	CASSIRQGKNIQYF	TGTGCCAGCAGTATCAGACAGGGGAAAAACATTCAGTACTTC
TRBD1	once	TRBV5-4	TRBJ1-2	CASLVQGARGYTF	TGTGCCAGCCTCGTGCAGGGGGCGCGCGGCTACACCTTC
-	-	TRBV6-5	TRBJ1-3	CASRVSGTSGNTIYF	TGTGCCAGCAGAGTCTCAGGAACCTCTGGAAACACCATATATTTT
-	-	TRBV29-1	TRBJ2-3	CSVEGASSSTDTQYF	TGCAGCGTTGAGGGGGCCAGCTCTAGCACAGATACGCAGTATTTT
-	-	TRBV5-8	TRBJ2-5	CASSRAGVEETQYF	TGTGCCAGCAGCAGGGCAGGGGTCGAAGAGACCCAGTACTTC
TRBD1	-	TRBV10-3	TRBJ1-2	CAISDRDRGGYGYTF	TGTGCCATCAGTGACCGGGACAGGGGGGGCTATGGCTACACCTTC
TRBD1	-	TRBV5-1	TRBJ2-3	CASSPTLRGLTDTQYF	TGCGCCAGCAGCCCAACGCTCAGGGGGCTGACAGATACGCAGTATTTT
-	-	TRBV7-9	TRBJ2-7	CSSSLALSPYEQYF	TGTTCCAGCAGCTTAGCGCTAAGCCCCTACGAGCAGTACTTC
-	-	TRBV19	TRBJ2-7	CASSIGQAYEQYF	TGTGCCAGTAGTATAGGACAGGCCTACGAGCAGTACTTC
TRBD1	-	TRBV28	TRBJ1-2	CASSLWGAGGGYTF	TGTGCCAGCAGTTTATGGGGGGCAGGGGGAGGCTACACCTTC
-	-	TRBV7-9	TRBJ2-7	CASSSPGRGYYEQYF	TGTGCCAGCAGCTCCCCAGGACGGGGGTACTACGAGCAGTACTTC
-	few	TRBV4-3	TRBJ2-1	CASSQESGNEQFF	TGCGCCAGCAGCCAAGAATCGGGTAATGAGCAGTTCTTC
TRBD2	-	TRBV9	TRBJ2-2	CASSFRAGGAGELFF	TGTGCCAGCAGCTTTCGAGCGGGAGGGGCCGGGGAGCTGTTTTTT
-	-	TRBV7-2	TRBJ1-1	CASKFTLLNTEAFF	TGTGCCAGCAAGTTTACGCTATTGAACACTGAAGCTTTCTTT
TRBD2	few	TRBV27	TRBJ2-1	CASSFLTSGRAYNEQFF	TGTGCCAGCAGTTTCTTGACTAGCGGGAGGGCCTACAATGAGCAGTTCTTC
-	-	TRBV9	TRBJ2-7	CASSVGVTGTAGEQYF	TGTGCCAGCAGCGTAGGGGTGACAGGGACCGCGGGAGAGCAGTACTTC
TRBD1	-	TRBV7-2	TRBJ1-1	CASSTDRRGMSTEAFF	TGTGCCAGCAGCACGGACAGGAGGGGGATGAGCACTGAAGCTTTCTTT
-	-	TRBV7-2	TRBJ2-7	CASSFSDEQYF	TGTGCCAGCAGCTTTAGCGACGAGCAGTACTTC
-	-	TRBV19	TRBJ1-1	CASSAGVNTEAFF	TGTGCCAGTAGTGCAGGCGTTAACACTGAAGCTTTCTTT
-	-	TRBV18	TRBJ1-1	CASSPQENTEAFF	TGTGCCAGCTCACCGCAGGAGAACACTGAAGCTTTCTTT
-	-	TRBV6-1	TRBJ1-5	CASSEAGGPYQPQHF	TGTGCCAGCAGTGAAGCAGGAGGACCCTATCAGCCCCAGCATTTT
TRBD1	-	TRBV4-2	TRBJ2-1	CASSQGQGADNEQFF	TGTGCCAGCAGCCAAGGACAGGGGGCAGACAATGAGCAGTTCTTC
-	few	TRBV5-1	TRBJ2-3	CASTRADRLTDTQYF	TGCGCCAGCACCCGTGCGGACAGACTCACAGATACGCAGTATTTT
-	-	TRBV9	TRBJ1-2	CASSAQGTYGYPF	TGTGCCAGCAGCGCCCAGGGGACCTATGGCTACCCCTTC
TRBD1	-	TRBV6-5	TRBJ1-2	CASSGDRGTSYTF	TGTGCCAGCAGTGGGGACAGGGGCACAAGCTACACCTTC
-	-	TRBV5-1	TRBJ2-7	CASRGMGEQYF	TGCGCCAGCAGAGGTATGGGCGAGCAGTACTTC
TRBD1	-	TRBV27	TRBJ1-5	CASSLWAPGQGELDQPQHF	TGTGCCAGCAGTTTATGGGCCCCAGGACAGGGCGAGCTCGATCAGCCCCAGCATTTT
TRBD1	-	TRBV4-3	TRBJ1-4	CASSQRRTGGYEKLFF	TGCGCCAGCAGCCAAAGAAGGACAGGGGGCTATGAAAAACTGTTTTTT
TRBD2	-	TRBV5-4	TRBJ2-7	CASSLGTSGISYF	TGTGCCAGCAGCCTTGGGACTAGCGGAATATCGTACTTC
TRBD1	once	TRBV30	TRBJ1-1	CAWSHRGDTEAFF	TGTGCCTGGAGTCACAGGGGGGACACTGAAGCTTTCTTT
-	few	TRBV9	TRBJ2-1	CASSVLSQYNEQFF	TGTGCCAGCAGCGTATTGTCACAATACAATGAGCAGTTCTTC
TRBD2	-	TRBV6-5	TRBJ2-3	CASSYGRGDTDTQYF	TGTGCCAGCAGTTACGGGCGGGGGGACACAGATACGCAGTATTTT
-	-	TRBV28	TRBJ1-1	CASSLFGDRKTEAFF	TGTGCCAGCAGTTTATTCGGCGACAGGAAAACTGAAGCTTTCTTT
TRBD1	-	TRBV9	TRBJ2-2	CASSVVAGGTGELFF	TGTGCCAGCAGCGTAGTGGCAGGGGGCACCGGGGAGCTGTTTTTT
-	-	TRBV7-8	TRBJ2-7	CASLAGALAYEQYF	TGTGCCAGTTTAGCTGGGGCTCTTGCCTACGAGCAGTACTTC
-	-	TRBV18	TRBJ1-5	CASSPSARGSNQPQHF	TGTGCCAGCTCACCATCGGCAAGGGGTAGCAATCAGCCCCAGCATTTT
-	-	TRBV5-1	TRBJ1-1	CASSFQGIDTEAFF	TGCGCCAGCAGCTTTCAGGGTATAGACACTGAAGCTTTCTTT
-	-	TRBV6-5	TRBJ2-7	CASSSPPSYEQYF	TGCGCCAGCAGTTCCCCCCCTTCCTACGAGCAGTACTTC
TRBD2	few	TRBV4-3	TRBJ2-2	CASSQLLAGGPGTGELFF	TGCGCCAGCAGCCAATTGCTAGCGGGAGGGCCGGGCACCGGGGAGCTGTTTTTT
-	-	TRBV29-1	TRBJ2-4	CSAEAPQAKNIQYF	TGCAGCGCCGAAGCTCCCCAAGCCAAAAACATTCAGTACTTC
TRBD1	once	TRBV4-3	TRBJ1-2	CASSRGTGGDYGYTF	TGCGCCAGCAGCCGGGGAACAGGGGGCGACTATGGCTACACCTTC
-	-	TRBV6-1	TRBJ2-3	CASSHSGPTDTQYF	TGTGCCAGCAGTCACAGCGGGCCCACAGATACGCAGTATTTT
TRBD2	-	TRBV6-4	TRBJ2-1	CASSPASGRGEQFF	TGTGCCAGCTCCCCGGCTAGCGGGAGAGGTGAGCAGTTCTTC
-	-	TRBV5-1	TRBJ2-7	CASSSGGIREQYF	TGCGCCAGCAGCTCTGGCGGGATAAGAGAGCAGTACTTC
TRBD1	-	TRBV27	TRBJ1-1	CASSLSIGGAGGNTEAFF	TGTGCCAGCAGTTTATCGATAGGGGGCGCGGGGGGGAACACTGAAGCTTTCTTT
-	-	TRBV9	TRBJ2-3	CASSSAQWYTDTQYF	TGTGCCAGCAGCTCCGCCCAGTGGTACACAGATACGCAGTATTTT
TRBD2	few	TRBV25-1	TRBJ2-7	CASSAGGGSGYYEQYF	TGTGCCAGCAGTGCGGGAGGGGGTTCTGGCTACTACGAGCAGTACTTC
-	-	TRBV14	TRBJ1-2	CASSQDQAVYGYTF	TGTGCCAGCAGCCAAGACCAGGCAGTCTATGGCTACACCTTC
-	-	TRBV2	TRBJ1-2	CASSYIEGIGYTF	TGTGCCAGCAGCTATATAGAGGGTATTGGCTACACCTTC
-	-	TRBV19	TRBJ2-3	CASSIRGAVGDTDTQYF	TGTGCCAGTAGTATCCGGGGGGCGGTGGGGGACACAGATACGCAGTATTTT
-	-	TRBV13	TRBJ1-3	CASSLRSSGNTIYF	TGTGCCAGCAGCTTACGCAGCTCTGGAAACACCATATATTTT
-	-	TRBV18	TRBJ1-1	CASSPPLATTEAFF	TGTGCCAGCTCACCACCGCTCGCTACCACTGAAGCTTTCTTT
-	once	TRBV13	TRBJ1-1	CASSPHRRFGSYNDEAFF	TGTGCCAGCAGCCCCCATCGGCGGTTTGGATCTTATAACGATGAAGCTTTCTTT
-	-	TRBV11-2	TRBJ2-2	CASSFLFAGTTNTGELFF	TGTGCCAGCAGCTTTTTGTTTGCCGGGACAACGAACACCGGGGAGCTGTTTTTT
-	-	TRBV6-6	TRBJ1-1	CASSYSRQNTEAFF	TGTGCCAGCAGTTACTCGAGACAGAACACTGAAGCTTTCTTT
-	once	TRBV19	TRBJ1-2	CASSILAENYGYTF	TGTGCCAGTAGTATCCTAGCAGAGAACTATGGCTACACCTTC
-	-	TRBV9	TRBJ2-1	CASSAYSSKEFEQFF	TGTGCCAGCAGCGCATACTCTAGCAAGGAGTTTGAGCAGTTCTTC
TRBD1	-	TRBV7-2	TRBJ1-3	CASSPDRGPGNTIYF	TGTGCCAGCTCGCCAGACAGGGGGCCTGGAAACACCATATATTTT
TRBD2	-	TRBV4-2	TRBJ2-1	CASSQDLLRELKLGVSYNEQFF	TGTGCCAGCAGCCAAGATCTGTTGCGGGAGCTGAAACTCGGGGTATCCTACAATGAGCAGTTCTTC